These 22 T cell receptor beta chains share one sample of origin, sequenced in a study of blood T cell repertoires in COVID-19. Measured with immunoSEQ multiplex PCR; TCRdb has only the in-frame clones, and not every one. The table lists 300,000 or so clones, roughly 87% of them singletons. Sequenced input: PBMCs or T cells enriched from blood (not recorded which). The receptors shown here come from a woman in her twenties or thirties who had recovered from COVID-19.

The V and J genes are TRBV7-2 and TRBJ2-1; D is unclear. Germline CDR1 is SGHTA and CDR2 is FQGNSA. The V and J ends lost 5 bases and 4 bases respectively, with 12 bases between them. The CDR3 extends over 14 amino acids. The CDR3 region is CASSPRRPYNEQFF. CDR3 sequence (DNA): TGTGCCAGCAGCCCTAGACGGCCTTACAATGAGCAGTTCTTC. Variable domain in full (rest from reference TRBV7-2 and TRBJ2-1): GAGVSQSPSNKVTEKGKDVELRCDPISGHTALYWYRQSLGQGLEFLIYFQGNSAPDKSGLPSDRFSAERTGGSVSTLTIQRTQQEDSAVYLCASSPRRPYNEQFFGPGTRLTVL.

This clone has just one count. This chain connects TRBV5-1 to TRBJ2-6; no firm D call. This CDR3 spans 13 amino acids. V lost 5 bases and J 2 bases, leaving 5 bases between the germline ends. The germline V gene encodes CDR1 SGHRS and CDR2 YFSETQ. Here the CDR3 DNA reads TGCGCCAGCAGTCCCACTGGGGCCAACGTCCTGACTTTC. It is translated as CASSPTGANVLTF. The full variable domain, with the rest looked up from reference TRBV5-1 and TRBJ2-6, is KAGVTQTPRYLIKTRGQQVTLSCSPISGHRSVSWYQQTPGQGLQFLFEYFSETQRNKGNFPGRFSGRQFSNSRSEMNVSTLELGDSALYLCASSPTGANVLTFGAGSRLTVL.

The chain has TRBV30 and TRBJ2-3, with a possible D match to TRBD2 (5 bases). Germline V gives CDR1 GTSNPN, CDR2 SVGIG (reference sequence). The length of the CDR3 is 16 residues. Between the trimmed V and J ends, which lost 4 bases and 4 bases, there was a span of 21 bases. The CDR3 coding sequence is TGTGCCTGGACCCCCCCGGGTCGGGGAAGTCCAGATACGCAGTATTTT. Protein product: CAWTPPGRGSPDTQYF.

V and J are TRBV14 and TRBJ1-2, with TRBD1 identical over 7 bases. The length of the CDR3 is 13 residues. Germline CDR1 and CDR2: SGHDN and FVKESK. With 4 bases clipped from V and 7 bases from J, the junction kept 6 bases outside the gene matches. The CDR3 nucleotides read TGTGCCAGCAGCCGACAGGGTGTTTTTGGCTACACCTTC. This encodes CASSRQGVFGYTF.

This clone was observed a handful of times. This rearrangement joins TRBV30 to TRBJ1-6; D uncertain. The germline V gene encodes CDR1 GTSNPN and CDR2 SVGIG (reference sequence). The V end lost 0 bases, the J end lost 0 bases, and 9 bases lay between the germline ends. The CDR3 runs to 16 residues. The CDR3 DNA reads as TGTGCCTGGAGTGTGGTAGGGAGCTCCTATAATTCACCCCTCCACTTT. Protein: CAWSVVGSSYNSPLHF.

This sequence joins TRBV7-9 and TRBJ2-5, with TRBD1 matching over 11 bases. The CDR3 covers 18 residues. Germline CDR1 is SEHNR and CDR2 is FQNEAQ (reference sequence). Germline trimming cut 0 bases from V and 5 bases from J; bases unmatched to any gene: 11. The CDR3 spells CASSLALSGQGALETQYF. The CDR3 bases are TGTGCCAGCAGCTTAGCGCTATCCGGACAGGGGGCTTTGGAGACCCAGTACTTC. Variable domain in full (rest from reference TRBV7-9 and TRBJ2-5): DTGVSQNPRHKITKRGQNVTFRCDPISEHNRLYWYRQTLGQGPEFLTYFQNEAQLEKSRLLSDRFSAERPKGSFSTLEIQRTEQGDSAMYLCASSLALSGQGALETQYFGPGTRLLVL.

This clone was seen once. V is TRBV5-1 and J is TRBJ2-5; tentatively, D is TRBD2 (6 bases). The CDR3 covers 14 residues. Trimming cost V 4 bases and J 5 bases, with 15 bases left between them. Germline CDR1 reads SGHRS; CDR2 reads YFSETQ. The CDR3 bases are TGCGCCAGCAGCCGCGGGGCCGTGGAGGAGACCCAGTACTTC. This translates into CASSRGAVEETQYF.

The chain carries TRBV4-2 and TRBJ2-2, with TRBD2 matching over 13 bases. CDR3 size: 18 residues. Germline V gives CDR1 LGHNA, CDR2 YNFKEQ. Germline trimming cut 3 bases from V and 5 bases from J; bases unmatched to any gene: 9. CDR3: CASSQGTSGDPRTGELFF. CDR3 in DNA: TGTGCCAGCAGCCAGGGGACTAGCGGGGACCCCAGGACCGGGGAGCTGTTTTTT.

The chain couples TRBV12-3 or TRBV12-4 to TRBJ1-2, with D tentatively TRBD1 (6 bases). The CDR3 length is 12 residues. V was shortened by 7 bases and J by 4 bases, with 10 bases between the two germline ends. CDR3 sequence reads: CASTGGAYGYTF. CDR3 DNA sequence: TGTGCCAGCACCGGGGGGGCCTATGGCTACACCTTC.

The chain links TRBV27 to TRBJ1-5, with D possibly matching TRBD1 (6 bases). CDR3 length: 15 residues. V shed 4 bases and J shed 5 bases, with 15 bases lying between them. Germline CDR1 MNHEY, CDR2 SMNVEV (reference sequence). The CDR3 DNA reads TGTGCCAGCAGTTCAGAGGGGGGGCGTTATCAGCCCCAGCATTTT. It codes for CASSSEGGRYQPQHF.

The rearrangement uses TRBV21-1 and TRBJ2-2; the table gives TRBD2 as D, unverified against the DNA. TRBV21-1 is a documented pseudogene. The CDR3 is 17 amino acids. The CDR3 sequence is CASSKGLAGESTGELFF. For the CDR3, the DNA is TGTGCCAGCAGCAAAGGACTAGCGGGGGAGAGCACCGGGGAGCTGTTTTTT.

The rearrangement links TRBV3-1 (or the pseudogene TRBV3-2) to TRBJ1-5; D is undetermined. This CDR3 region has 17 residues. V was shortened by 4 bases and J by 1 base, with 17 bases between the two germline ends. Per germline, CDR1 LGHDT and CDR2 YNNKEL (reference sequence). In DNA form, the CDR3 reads TGTGCCAGCAGCCCCCGGTCGGAAAGGGAGAGCAATCAGCCCCAGCATTTT. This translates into CASSPRSERESNQPQHF.

CDR3 sequence reads: CASSIGDRGYGEQYF. The CDR3 DNA follows: TGTGCCAGTAGTATAGGGGACAGGGGCTATGGCGAGCAGTACTTC. This sequence joins TRBV19 and TRBJ2-7; 10 positions agree with TRBD1. This CDR3 has 15 amino acids. Trimming at V came to 1 base and at J to 6 bases, leaving 6 bases not matched to a gene. Germline loops: CDR1 LNHDA, CDR2 SQIVND (reference sequence).

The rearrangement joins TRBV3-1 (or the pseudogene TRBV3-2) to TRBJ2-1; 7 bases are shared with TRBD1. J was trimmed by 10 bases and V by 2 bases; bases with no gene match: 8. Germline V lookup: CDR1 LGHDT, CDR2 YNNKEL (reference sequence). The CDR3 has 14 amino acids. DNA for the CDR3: TGTGCCAGCAGCCAACGGGGACAGCGCGAAGAGCAGTTCTTC. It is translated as CASSQRGQREEQFF.

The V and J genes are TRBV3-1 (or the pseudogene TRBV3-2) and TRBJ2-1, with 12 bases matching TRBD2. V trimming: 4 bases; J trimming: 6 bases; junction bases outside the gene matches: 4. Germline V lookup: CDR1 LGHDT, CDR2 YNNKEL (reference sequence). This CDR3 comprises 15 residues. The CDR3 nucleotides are TGTGCCAGCAGCCGACCTAGCGGGGGGGTCAATGAGCAGTTCTTC. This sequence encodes CASSRPSGGVNEQFF.

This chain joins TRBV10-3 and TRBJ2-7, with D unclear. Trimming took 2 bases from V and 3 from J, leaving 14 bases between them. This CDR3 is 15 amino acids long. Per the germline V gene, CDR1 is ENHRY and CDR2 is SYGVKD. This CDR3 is CAISESQVIYYEQYF. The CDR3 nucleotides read TGTGCCATCAGTGAGAGTCAGGTAATTTACTACGAGCAGTACTTC.

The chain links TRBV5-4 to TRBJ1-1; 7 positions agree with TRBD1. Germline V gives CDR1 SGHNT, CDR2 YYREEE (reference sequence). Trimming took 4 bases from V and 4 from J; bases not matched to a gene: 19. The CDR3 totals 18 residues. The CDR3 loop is CASSPTPEQGSHSTEAFF. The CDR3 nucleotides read TGTGCCAGCAGCCCCACACCGGAACAGGGGAGTCATTCCACTGAAGCTTTCTTT.

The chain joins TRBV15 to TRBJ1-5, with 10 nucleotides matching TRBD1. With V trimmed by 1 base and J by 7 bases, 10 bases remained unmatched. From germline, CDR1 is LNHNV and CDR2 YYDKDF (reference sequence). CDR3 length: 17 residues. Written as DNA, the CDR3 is TGTGCCACCAGCAGAGCCCTTATTGGGACAGGGGCCCAGCCCCAGCATTTT. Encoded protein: CATSRALIGTGAQPQHF.

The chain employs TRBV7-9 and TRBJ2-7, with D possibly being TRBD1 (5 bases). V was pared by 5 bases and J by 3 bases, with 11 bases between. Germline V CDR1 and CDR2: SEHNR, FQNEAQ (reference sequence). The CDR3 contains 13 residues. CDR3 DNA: TGTGCCAGCAGCGTTGACGGACACTACGAGCAGTACTTC. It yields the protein CASSVDGHYEQYF.

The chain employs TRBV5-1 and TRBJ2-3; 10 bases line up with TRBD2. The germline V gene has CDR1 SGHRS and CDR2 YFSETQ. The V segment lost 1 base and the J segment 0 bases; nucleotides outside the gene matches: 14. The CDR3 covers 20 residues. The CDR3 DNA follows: TGCGCCAGCAGCTTGCTCCCTAGCGGGGGAAAACTACCTAGCACAGATACGCAGTATTTT. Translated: CASSLLPSGGKLPSTDTQYF. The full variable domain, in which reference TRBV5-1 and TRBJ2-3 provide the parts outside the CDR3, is KAGVTQTPRYLIKTRGQQVTLSCSPISGHRSVSWYQQTPGQGLQFLFEYFSETQRNKGNFPGRFSGRQFSNSRSEMNVSTLELGDSALYLCASSLLPSGGKLPSTDTQYFGPGTRLTVL.

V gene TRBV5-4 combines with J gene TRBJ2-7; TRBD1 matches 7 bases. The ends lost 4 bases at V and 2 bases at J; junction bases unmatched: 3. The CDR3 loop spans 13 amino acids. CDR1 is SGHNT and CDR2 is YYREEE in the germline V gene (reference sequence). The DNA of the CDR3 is TGTGCCAGCAGCACGACAGGGACCTACGAGCAGTACTTC. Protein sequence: CASSTTGTYEQYF.

The CDR3 protein is CASSEYGGPNYGYTF. Here the CDR3 DNA reads TGTGCCAGCAGTGAATACGGGGGGCCAAACTATGGCTACACCTTC. This chain connects TRBV25-1 to TRBJ1-2; possible D gene TRBD1, 6 bases. Germline CDR1 reads MGHDK; CDR2 reads SYGVNS. The V end lost 0 bases, the J end lost 2 bases, and 10 bases lay between the germline ends. This CDR3 spans 15 amino acids.